This T cell receptor beta chain was sequenced for a study of cytomegalovirus exposure and HLA in healthy donors. Notes on the study in general: Most TCR sequences were uncommon, yet certain public TCRs appeared in many donors. Trimming of TCR beta V- and J-genes showed a link, identified in a later analysis, to a missense DCLRE1C variant.

Use of 60 Vbeta and 13 Jbeta primers characterized the PCR. Assay: immunoSEQ multiplex PCR; the TCRdb copy retains only in-frame clones and omits some. Of approximately 58,000 clones listed, around 83% are singletons. Remarks on this clone: Its target is unknown.

The CDR3 runs 17 residues. Germline assignment: CDR1 WNHNN and CDR2 SYGVQD (reference sequence). The V and J ends lost 6 bases and 0 bases, in that order; junction bases with no gene match: 10. The chain is built from TRBV10-1 and TRBJ2-1, with 8 positions matching TRBD2. The sequenced sample was PBMCs. The receptor was derived from a man aged 30 to 45 in good health and CMV-seronegative. CDR3 nucleotide sequence: TGCGCCAGCAGGAGGGCTAGCGGGCCTAGCTCCTACAATGAGCAGTTCTTC. Translation: CASRRASGPSSYNEQFF.